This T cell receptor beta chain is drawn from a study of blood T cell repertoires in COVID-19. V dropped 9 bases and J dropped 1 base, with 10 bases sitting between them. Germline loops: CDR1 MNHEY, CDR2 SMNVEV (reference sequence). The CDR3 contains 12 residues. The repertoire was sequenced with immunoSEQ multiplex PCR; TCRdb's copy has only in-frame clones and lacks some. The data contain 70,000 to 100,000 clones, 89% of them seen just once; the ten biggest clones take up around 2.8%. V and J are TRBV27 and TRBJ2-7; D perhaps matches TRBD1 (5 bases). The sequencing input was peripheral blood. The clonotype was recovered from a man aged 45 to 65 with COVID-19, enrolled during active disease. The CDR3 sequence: CASRGLSYEQYF. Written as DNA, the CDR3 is TGTGCCAGTAGGGGCCTTTCCTACGAGCAGTACTTC.